The clone carrying this T cell receptor beta chain was recorded a few times. Antigen specificity is unknown. The authors drew ten milliliters of peripheral blood from each donor. These data come from a study of blood T cells in healthy people across ages. On the study more broadly: For every two T cells, template switching captured about one barcoded beta molecule. Whole-study findings and limits: Researchers report that TCR beta diversity correlated strongly with naive T cell percentage. TCR beta diversity, measured per million T cells, fell in a roughly linear way with age.

Primers used in a second PCR of roughly 6 to 11 cycles were a sample-barcoded 5' primer and a J-beta primer mix. TCRdb called the 5' RACE reads again in MiXCR, with one record for every CDR3 protein. The table includes about 400,000 distinct CDR3 sequences, about 55% detected once. Trimming took 6 bases from V and 2 from J, leaving 11 bases between them. This CDR3 spans 13 amino acids. Germline V lookup: CDR1 LGHDT, CDR2 YNNKEL (reference sequence). Sequencing was performed on blood. The receptor comes from a man in his sixties in good health. V is TRBV3-1 and J is TRBJ2-7; D is possibly TRBD1 (5 bases). The CDR3 coding sequence is TGTGCCAGCAGAAGGTGGGGCCCCTACGAGCAGTACTTC. Translating gives CASRRWGPYEQYF.